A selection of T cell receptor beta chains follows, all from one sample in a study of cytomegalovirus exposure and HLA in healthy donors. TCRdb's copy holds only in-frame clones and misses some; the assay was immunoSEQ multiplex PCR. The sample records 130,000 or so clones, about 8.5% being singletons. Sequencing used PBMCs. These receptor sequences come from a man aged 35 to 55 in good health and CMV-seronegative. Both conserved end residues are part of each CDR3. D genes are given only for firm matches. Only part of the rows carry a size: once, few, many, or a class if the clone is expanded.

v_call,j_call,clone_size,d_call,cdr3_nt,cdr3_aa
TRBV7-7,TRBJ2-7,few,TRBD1,TGTGCCAGCAGCTTAAATCCCGGACAGGGAGAGGAGCAGTACTTC,CASSLNPGQGEEQYF
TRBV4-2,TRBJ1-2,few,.,TGTGCCAGCAGCCCGGGGAGGGCCTATGGCTACACCTTC,CASSPGRAYGYTF
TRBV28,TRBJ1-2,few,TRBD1,TGTGCCAGCAGTTTAAACAGGGGTCGGGCTGGCTACACCTTC,CASSLNRGRAGYTF
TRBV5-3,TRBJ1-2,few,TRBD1,TGTGCCAGAAGCTTGGAGGGGGCCCCTGGCTACACCTTC,CARSLEGAPGYTF
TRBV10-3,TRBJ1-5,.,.,TGTGCCATCAGTGAGTGGGGCACCGCAGGGAGGCAGCCCCAGCATTTT,CAISEWGTAGRQPQHF
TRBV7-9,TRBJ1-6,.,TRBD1,TGTGCCAGCAGCCGGGACAGTTATAATTCACCCCTCCACTTT,CASSRDSYNSPLHF
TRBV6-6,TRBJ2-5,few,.,TGTGCCAGCAGTTACAGGGCGGGGTTGGAGACCCAGTACTTC,CASSYRAGLETQYF
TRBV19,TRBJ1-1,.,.,TGTGCCAGTACACTTTGGGGGCCTAACACTGAAGCTTTCTTT,CASTLWGPNTEAFF
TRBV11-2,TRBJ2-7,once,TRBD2,TGTGCCAGCAGTTCCGGGTGGGGGGGAACCTACGAGCAGTACTTC,CASSSGWGGTYEQYF
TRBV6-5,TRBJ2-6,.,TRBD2,TGTGCCAGCCGTCCGACTAGCTCGGGGGCCAACGTCCTGACTTTC,CASRPTSSGANVLTF
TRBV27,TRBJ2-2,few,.,TGTGCCAGTTCTCCATCTAGTGGGGGGGAGCTGTTTTTT,CASSPSSGGELFF
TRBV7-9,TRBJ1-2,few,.,TGTGCCAGCAGCTTGGCAGGGGAGCTCTACTATGGCTACACCTTC,CASSLAGELYYGYTF
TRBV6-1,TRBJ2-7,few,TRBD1,TGTGCCAGCACAAACGGACAGGGTGCCTACGAGCAGTACTTC,CASTNGQGAYEQYF
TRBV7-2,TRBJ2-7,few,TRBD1,TGTGCCAGCAGCAAGGGGACAGGGGCCTCCTACGAGCAGTACTTC,CASSKGTGASYEQYF
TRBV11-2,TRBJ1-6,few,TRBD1,TGTGCCAGCAGCCGCCGGGGACAGGGTCGTTCACCCCTCCACTTT,CASSRRGQGRSPLHF
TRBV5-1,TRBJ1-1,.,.,TGCGCCAGCAGCCCTTATTCTTCGGGGGGAAACACTGAAGCTTTCTTT,CASSPYSSGGNTEAFF
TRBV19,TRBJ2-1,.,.,TGTGCCAGTAGTAGCGAGCCAGGGCATGACAATGAGCAGTTCTTC,CASSSEPGHDNEQFF
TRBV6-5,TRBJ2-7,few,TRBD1,TGTGCCAGCAAGACAGGGGGAGGCAAGCAGTACTTC,CASKTGGGKQYF
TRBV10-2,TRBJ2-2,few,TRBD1,TGCGCCAGCAGTGAGTCTCGGGACAGGTCCACCGGGGAGCTGTTTTTT,CASSESRDRSTGELFF
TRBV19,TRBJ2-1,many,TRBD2,TGTGCCAGTAGTTCTGGACTAGCGGTCGATAATGAGCAGTTCTTC,CASSSGLAVDNEQFF
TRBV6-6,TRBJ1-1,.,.,TGTGCCAGCAGTTACACCACAGGTGACGCTTTCTTT,CASSYTTGDAFF
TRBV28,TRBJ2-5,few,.,TGTGCCAGCAGTCCAGGACTGGGGGAGACCCAGTACTTC,CASSPGLGETQYF
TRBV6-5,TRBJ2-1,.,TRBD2,TGTGCCAGCAGTTACCTAGCGGGGGGGCCAGGAGAGCAGTTCTTC,CASSYLAGGPGEQFF
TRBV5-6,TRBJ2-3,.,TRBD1,TGTGCCAGCAGCTCCGACAGGGGGCGGGCAGATACGCAGTATTTT,CASSSDRGRADTQYF
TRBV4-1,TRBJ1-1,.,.,TGCGCCAGCAGCCAAGATTTTAGGAGATTGAACACTGAAGCTTTCTTT,CASSQDFRRLNTEAFF
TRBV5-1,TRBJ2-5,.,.,TGCGCCAGCAGGTCGGACTCCTTGGAGACCCAGTACTTC,CASRSDSLETQYF
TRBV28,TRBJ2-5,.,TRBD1,TGTGCCAGCAGCCCCCTTCAGGGGGCCCAATTCCAAGAGACCCAGTACTTC,CASSPLQGAQFQETQYF
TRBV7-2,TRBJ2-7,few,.,TGTGCCCCGGCGGCGGGGCGAACCTACGAGCAGTACTTC,CAPAAGRTYEQYF
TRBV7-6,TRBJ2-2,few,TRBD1,TGTGCCAGCAGCGTTACCGGGACAGGGGACACCGGGGAGCTGTTTTTT,CASSVTGTGDTGELFF
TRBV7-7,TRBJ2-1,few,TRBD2,TGTGCCAGCAGCCAGAGCGGGGGGGCTATCAATGAGCAGTTCTTC,CASSQSGGAINEQFF
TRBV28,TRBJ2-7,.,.,TGTGCCAGCAGCCTCAGGGGCCCCTACGAGCAGTACTTC,CASSLRGPYEQYF
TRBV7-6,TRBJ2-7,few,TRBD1,TGTGCCAGCAGCTTAGCGGCGACAGGGGGCTACGAGCAGTACTTC,CASSLAATGGYEQYF